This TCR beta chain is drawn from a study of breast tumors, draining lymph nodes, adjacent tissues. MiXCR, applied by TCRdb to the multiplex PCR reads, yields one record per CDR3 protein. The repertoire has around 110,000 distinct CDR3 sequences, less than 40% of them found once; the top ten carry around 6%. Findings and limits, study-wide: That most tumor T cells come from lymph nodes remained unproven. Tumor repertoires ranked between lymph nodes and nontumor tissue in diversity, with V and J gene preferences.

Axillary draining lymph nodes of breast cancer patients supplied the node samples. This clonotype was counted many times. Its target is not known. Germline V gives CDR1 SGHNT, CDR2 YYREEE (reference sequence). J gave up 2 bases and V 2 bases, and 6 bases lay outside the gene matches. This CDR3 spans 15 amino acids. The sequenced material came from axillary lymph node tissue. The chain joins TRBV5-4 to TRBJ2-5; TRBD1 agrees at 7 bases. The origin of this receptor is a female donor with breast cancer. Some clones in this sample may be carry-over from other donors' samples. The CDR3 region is CASSFGGQPQETQYF. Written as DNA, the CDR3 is TGTGCCAGCAGCTTTGGGGGACAGCCACAAGAGACCCAGTACTTC.